The rows below give T cell receptor beta chains drawn from one sample of a study of blood T cell repertoires in COVID-19. Data came from immunoSEQ multiplex PCR; TCRdb stores just in-frame clones and leaves some out. The data hold approximately 40,000 clones, with 85% to 95% observed a single time. Sequencing was done on a sample of peripheral blood. The receptors were gathered from a human donor in a cohort sampled during active COVID-19. The CDR3 runs from the conserved cysteine through the conserved F or W.

15 | TRBV6-5 | CASSLENYSGNTIYF
14 | TRBV5-6 | CASSDTRGKETQYF
14 | TRBV7-3 | CASSPQGGGTEAFF
17 | TRBV6-4 | CASSDSMREGATGELFF
17 | TRBV19 | CASKRGSGTSGTDTQYF
15 | TRBV5-8 | CASSNGLAGGNEQFF
14 | TRBV4-2 | CASSQVASTDEQFF
13 | TRBV18 | CASALAGVDTQYF
14 | TRBV21-1 | CASRKGQGVNEQFF
12 | TRBV5-1 | CASSDSSYEQYF
14 | TRBV5-1 | CASSPGQGNQPQHF
13 | TRBV10-3 | CASGQGVNQPQHF
15 | TRBV5-1 | CASSLGGGMNTEAFF
14 | TRBV30 | CAWSVGLAGETQYF
13 | TRBV12-3/TRBV12-4 | CASTMDRDGTQYF
13 | TRBV18 | CASSRGTGARAFF
15 | TRBV5-4 | CASSFEGPGVTEAFF
16 | TRBV9 | CASSVGGQGATGELFF
15 | TRBV6-5 | CASSYSGQGSYEQYF
14 | TRBV7-2 | CASSLGTGNTEAFF
16 | TRBV14 | CASSQDSTGNNSPLHF
17 | TRBV7-9 | CASSLGAGTSGQETQYF
14 | TRBV6-2/TRBV6-3 | CASSQGTSGGELFF
14 | TRBV29-1 | CSASLAGGQETQYF
18 | TRBV7-3 | CASSLGHGLRDSAYEQYF
12 | TRBV5-1 | CASSLDQGLLHF
15 | TRBV6-1 | CASSEWGEGTDTQYF
16 | TRBV9 | CASSGMGQVSYNEQFF
11 | TRBV25-1 | CASVRSGEQFF
15 | TRBV30 | CAWSAGTSGYNEQFF
11 | TRBV27 | CASSPGYGYTF
13 | TRBV4-1 | CASSQGPGETQYF
14 | TRBV5-1 | CASSSSGGADEQFF
19 | TRBV4-1 | CASSQERFGTSGITDTQYF
16 | TRBV18 | CASSPYQIATNEKLFF
14 | TRBV19 | CASKFTGGNTEAFF
13 | TRBV12-3/TRBV12-4 | CASSFPGGETQYF
14 | TRBV5-1 | CASSLVYGNYGYTF
13 | TRBV6-5 | CASSYSSSYEQYF
14 | TRBV19 | CASSTLSSYNEQFF
13 | TRBV27 | CASRGLAEETQYF
11 | TRBV29-1 | CSVTENTEAFF
18 | TRBV6-2/TRBV6-3 | CASSNTSGKLSGANVLTF
12 | TRBV24-1 | CATSETFGGYTF
16 | TRBV4-1 | CASSHPTGRWTDTQYF
17 | TRBV29-1 | CSVEEASDRVAPDTQYF
13 | TRBV4-2 | CASSQVGPDTQYF
11 | TRBV12-3/TRBV12-4 | CASSGLETQYF
14 | TRBV28 | CASSLLSGVYGYTF
18 | TRBV7-3 | CASSLNSPGGGNTGELFF
22 | TRBV9 | CASSVVDSRTSGGALRTGELFF